The source of this T cell receptor beta chain is a study of blood T cell repertoires in COVID-19. On the study more broadly: Samples of COVID-19 (acute and convalescent) were obtained from the United States, Italy and Spain. T cells, B-cell-depleted T cells, or PBMCs supplied cDNA or gDNA.

There are 14 residues in the CDR3. Germline CDR1 reads LNHDA; CDR2 reads SQIVND (reference sequence). Trimming shortened V by 1 base and J by 4 bases, and 10 bases separated the two germline ends. Authors' data handling: Using reference gene primer amplification, nucleated cell counts were estimated. Assay used: immunoSEQ multiplex PCR; TCRdb lists only in-frame clones, some missing. V and J calls and clone size follow that table, whereas D and trimming were derived from the DNA. This sample yields hundreds of thousands of clones, of which about nine tenths are seen a single time; 0.2% to 0.3% belongs to the top ten.

The chain combines TRBV19 with TRBJ1-2; unclear D gene. Sequenced: peripheral blood. This clonotype was sampled from a woman under 30 with acute or convalescent COVID-19. The CDR3 DNA is TGTGCCAGTAGTATAGTGGACTCCTTCTATGGCTACACCTTC. Protein product: CASSIVDSFYGYTF.